This T cell receptor (beta chain) was recorded in a study of T cells in Graves' hyperthyroidism and ophthalmopathy. This CDR3 has 14 amino acids. Per germline, CDR1 MNHNS and CDR2 SASEGT. Trimming shortened V by 6 bases and J by 1 base, and 13 bases separated the two germline ends. The study, taken as a whole, reports: Researchers found most expanded thyroid clonotypes above 0.001 in blood as well. Prediction of ophthalmopathy progression came a median around 6 months pre-onset.

This clonotype was recorded many times. What it binds is not known. Researchers amplified the TCR beta CDR3 regions from RNA transcripts. The primer set for the first-round RT-PCR of the TCR CDR3 was HTBI. TCRdb re-called the multiplex PCR reads with MiXCR, one entry per CDR3 protein. The sample lists roughly 130,000 distinct CDR3 sequences, about 20% occurring once. Recently diagnosed hyperthyroidism of less than 2 months' duration affected patients aged 18 to 65. The chain couples TRBV6-1 to TRBJ2-7, with D perhaps given as TRBD1 or TRBD2 (5 bases each). This TCR was recovered from a woman aged 45 to 65 with Graves' hyperthyroidism that later progressed to Graves' ophthalmopathy. The sequenced sample consisted of blood. The CDR3 loop reads CASRTGTGSYEQYF. CDR3 nucleotide sequence: TGTGCCAGCAGAACCGGGACCGGATCCTACGAGCAGTACTTC.